This T cell receptor beta chain appears in the sequencing data of a study of blood T cell repertoires in COVID-19 (dated by TCRdb to about 2020). Regarding the complete study: Collaborator samples came from the United States, Italy and Spain and covered acute and convalescent phases of COVID-19. Where available, HLA class I and class II types were obtained from metadata supplied by the sample provider rather than from assay-based typing. Samples came from the ongoing ImmuneRACE study (first 160 participants) plus 1,254 subjects from 6 global collaborators. The prospective study material was composed of cDNA or gDNA derived from T cells, B-cell-depleted T cells, or PBMCs. The dataset comprised deeply sampled blood TCRbeta repertoires from subjects exposed to, actively infected with, or recovered from COVID-19. Nearly every sample came with metadata listing a de-identified subject ID, COVID-19 status, age in years and sex. The repertoires were released in a freely available public database intended as a resource for research on the immune response to SARS-CoV-2. What the work shows at the level of the full study, not this receptor alone: The quantity of clinical and demographic metadata differed by source and by participant and was supplied without curation.

The junction shows trimming of 1 base on V and 5 bases on J, plus 11 bases between the germline ends. The CDR3 goes from the cysteine to the phenylalanine over 14 residues. The DNA shown is the 42-base CDR3, in frame from base 1. The germline V gene gives CDR1 as SGHTA and CDR2 as FQGNSA. Concerning this clone: Its cognate antigen has yet to be identified. Base qualities are not provided; no much larger clone lies one nucleotide away.

The immunoSEQ Assay, a bias-controlled multiplex PCR, was used to amplify TCRbeta CDR3 regions from genomic DNA. Concerning the study's data processing: Nucleated cell counts per sample were estimated from amplification of reference gene primers within the assay. To quantify the absolute abundance of each unique TCRbeta CDR3 rearrangement, sequence reads were collapsed and filtered. For each sample, productive Simpson clonality was calculated as the square root of Simpson's diversity index across productive rearrangements. TCRdb obtained this table from immuneACCESS and retained in-frame rearrangements with V and J assigned. These tables miss some clones; where compared with another copy, unresolved V genes account for less than half of the shortfall, and the remainder is unexplained. That table is the source of V, J and clone size, and D and trimming were worked out from the DNA. This sample comprises 200,000 to 300,000 clones, around 88% of them detected only once. The ten largest clones capture about 2.9% of the sample.

Another Seattle source contributed samples from volunteer blood donors who had recovered from COVID-19. Each collaborating institution followed its own protocols to collect whole blood in K2EDTA tubes. For TCRbeta analysis, collaborator samples were shipped as frozen whole blood, as isolated PBMCs, or as DNA extracted from either sample type. This receptor was taken from a woman aged 30 to 39 who had recovered from COVID-19. The chain links TRBV7-2 with TRBJ1-2; the D gene identity is not certain. The specimen was peripheral blood. The sequenced DNA is TGTGCCAGCAGCTTAGGGGAGGAATGGTATGGCTACACCTTC. Its amino acids are CASSLGEEWYGYTF.